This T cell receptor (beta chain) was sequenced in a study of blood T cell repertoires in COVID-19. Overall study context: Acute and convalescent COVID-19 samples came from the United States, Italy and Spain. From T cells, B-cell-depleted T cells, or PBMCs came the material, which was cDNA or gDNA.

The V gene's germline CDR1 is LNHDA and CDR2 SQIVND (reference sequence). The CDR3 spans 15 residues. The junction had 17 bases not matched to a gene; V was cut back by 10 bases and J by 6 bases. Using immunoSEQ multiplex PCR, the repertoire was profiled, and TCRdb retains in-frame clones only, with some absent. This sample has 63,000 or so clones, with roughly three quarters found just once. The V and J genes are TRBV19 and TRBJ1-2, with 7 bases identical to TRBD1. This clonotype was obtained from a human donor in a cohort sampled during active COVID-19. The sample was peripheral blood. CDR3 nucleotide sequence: TGTGCCACCGGCTTTGAGGCAGGGGGTCGGGATGGCTACACCTTC. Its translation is CATGFEAGGRDGYTF.